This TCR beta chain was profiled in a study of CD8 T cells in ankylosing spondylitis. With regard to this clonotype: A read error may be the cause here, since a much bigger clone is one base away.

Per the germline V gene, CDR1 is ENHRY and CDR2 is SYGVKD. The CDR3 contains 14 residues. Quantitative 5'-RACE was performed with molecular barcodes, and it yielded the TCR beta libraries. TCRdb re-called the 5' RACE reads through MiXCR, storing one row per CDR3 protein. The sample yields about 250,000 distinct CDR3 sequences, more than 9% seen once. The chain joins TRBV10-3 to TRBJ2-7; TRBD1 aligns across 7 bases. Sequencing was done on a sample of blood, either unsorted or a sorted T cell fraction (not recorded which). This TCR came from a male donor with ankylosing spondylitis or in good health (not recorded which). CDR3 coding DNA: TGTGTCATCAGTGATCGACAGGGCGGCGACGAGCAGTACTTC. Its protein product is CVISDRQGGDEQYF.